This TCR beta chain was sequenced for a study of radiation and T cells in renal cell carcinoma. CDR3 length: 15 amino acids. Germline V CDR1 and CDR2: SGHTA, FQGNSA. Trimming took 1 base from V and 0 from J, leaving 7 bases between them. Here immunoSEQ multiplex PCR was the method, and the copy in TCRdb shows in-frame clones only, minus some. The sample includes 15,000 to 18,000 clones, about three fifths of them seen just once. Noted treatment: treatment-naive control, cytoreductive nephrectomy. The chain combines TRBV7-2 with TRBJ1-5, with D unresolved. This specimen was tumor tissue, taken from a patient whose treatment was nephrectomy without radiotherapy. The clonotype originates from a middle-aged man with renal cell carcinoma. The CDR3 bases are TGTGCCAGCAGCTTAGTACCGAATAGCAATCAGCCCCAGCATTTT. As protein: CASSLVPNSNQPQHF.